This TCR beta chain originates from a study of T cell clonotyping in hematopoietic cell transplantation. Study-wide background: Cytoreduction preceded collection of pretransplant recipient samples. Study-level results: Recipient TCR diversity dropped after transplant; expanded clonotypes rose from day 30 to 180.

Germline loops: CDR1 SGDLS, CDR2 YYNGEE. The V end lost 0 bases, the J end lost 3 bases, and 4 bases lay between the germline ends. The CDR3 covers 14 residues. Time point: recipient sample about 28 days before transplant, after cytoreduction. On this clone: The antigen is undetermined.

TCRdb's copy holds only in-frame clones and misses some; the assay was immunoSEQ multiplex PCR. The profile covers tens of thousands of clones, with under 90% appearing a single time and 5.9% taken by the ten largest. Sample: peripheral blood mononuclear cells, taken before stem cell transplant. The sequence came from a man in his sixties with biphenotypic leukemia. Some clones in this sample may be carry-over from other donors' samples. V and J are TRBV9 and TRBJ2-6; D remains ambiguous. In nucleotides, the CDR3 is TGTGCCAGCAGCGTAGGAGGTGGGGCCAACGTCCTGACTTTC. This codes for CASSVGGGANVLTF.